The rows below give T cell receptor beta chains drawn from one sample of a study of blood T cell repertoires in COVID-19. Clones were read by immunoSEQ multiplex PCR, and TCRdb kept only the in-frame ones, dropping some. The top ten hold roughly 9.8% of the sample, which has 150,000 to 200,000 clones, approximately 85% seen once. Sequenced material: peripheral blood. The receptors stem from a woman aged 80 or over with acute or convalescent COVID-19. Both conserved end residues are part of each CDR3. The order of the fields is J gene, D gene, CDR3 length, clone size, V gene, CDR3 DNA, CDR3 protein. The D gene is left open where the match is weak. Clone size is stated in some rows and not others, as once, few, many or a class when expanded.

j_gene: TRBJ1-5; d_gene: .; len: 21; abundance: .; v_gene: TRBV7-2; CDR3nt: TGTGCCAGCAGCTTAGCGTCGGAGGGCTTTGCCTTCCTTAATAGCAATCAGCCCCAGCATTTT; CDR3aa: CASSLASEGFAFLNSNQPQHF
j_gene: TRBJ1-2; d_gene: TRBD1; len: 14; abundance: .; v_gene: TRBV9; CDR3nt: TGTGCCAGCAGCGTAGCCACAGGGGGGAGTGGCTACACCTTC; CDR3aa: CASSVATGGSGYTF
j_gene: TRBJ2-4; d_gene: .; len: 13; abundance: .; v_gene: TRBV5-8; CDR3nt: TGTGCCAGCAGCTGGGGCTGGACAAACATTCAGTACTTC; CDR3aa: CASSWGWTNIQYF
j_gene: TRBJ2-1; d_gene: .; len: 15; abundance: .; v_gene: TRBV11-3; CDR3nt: TGTGCCAGCAGCCCCGGGATCGGAGGGTTGAATGAGCAGTTCTTC; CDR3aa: CASSPGIGGLNEQFF
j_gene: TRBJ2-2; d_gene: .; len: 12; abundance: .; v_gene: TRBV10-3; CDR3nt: TGTGCCGTCAATGGCTCTCCCGGGGAGCTGTTTTTT; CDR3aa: CAVNGSPGELFF
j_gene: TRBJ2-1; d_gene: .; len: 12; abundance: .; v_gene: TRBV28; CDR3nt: TGTGCCAGCAGTCCCTACGGGTCTGAGCAGTTCTTC; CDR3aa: CASSPYGSEQFF
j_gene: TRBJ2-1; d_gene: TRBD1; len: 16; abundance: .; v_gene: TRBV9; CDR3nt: TGTGCCAGCAGCGCCCGTCCGGGACAGGGGGTAGGTGAGCAGTTCTTC; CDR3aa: CASSARPGQGVGEQFF
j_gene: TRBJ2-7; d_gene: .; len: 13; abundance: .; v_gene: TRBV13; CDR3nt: TGTGCCAGCAGCTTAGACCGGTCCTACGAGCAGTACTTC; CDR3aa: CASSLDRSYEQYF
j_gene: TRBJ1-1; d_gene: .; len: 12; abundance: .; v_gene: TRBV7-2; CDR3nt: TGTGCCAGCAGCCCCCGGGGGACTGAAGCTTTCTTT; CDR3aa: CASSPRGTEAFF
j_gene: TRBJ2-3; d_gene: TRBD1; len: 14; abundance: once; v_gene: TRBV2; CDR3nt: TGTGCCAGCAGAGACCGGACAGGGAAAGATACGCAGTATTTT; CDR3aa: CASRDRTGKDTQYF
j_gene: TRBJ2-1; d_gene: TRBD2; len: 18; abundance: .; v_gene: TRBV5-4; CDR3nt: TGTGCCAGCAGCTTGTCACCCCGAGAAGGGGCGGGGGGTTTTGAGCAGTTCTTC; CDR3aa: CASSLSPREGAGGFEQFF